The next 16 T cell receptor beta chains were all read from a single sample in a study of CD4 T cells in relation to SARS-CoV-2 and coronaviruses. CD4+ T cells from unexposed donors were obtained before the COVID-19 pandemic (2011-2018). After approximately ten days of culture, CD4+ T cells were isolated. Their antigen targets remain unknown. Profiling relied on immunoSEQ multiplex PCR, and the TCRdb table lists in-frame clones only, not all of them. The table records around 25,000 clones, over 60% of them present only once. Specimen: CD4+ T cells from PBMCs, cultured in vitro. Receptor source: a human donor in good health.

The chain uses TRBV7-2 and TRBJ1-1; 8 nucleotides agree with TRBD1. V shed 6 bases and J 2 bases; nucleotides not matched to a gene: 5. Germline V CDR1 and CDR2: SGHTA, FQGNSA. This CDR3 is 14 amino acids long. The CDR3 spells CASRLGQGNTEAFF. The CDR3 nucleotides are TGTGCCAGCAGACTCGGACAGGGAAACACTGAAGCTTTCTTT.

The chain has TRBV6-5 and TRBJ1-2, with a weak D call TRBD1 (6 bases). Germline V gene data show CDR1 as MNHEY and CDR2 as SVGAGI. Trimming stripped 7 bases from V and 7 bases from J, with 13 bases between. The CDR3 has 12 residues. DNA for the CDR3: TGTGCCAGCACCGAAGGGGGACTTGGCTACACCTTC. It encodes CASTEGGLGYTF.

The sample holds a few counts of this clone. The chain recombines TRBV4-3 with TRBJ1-4, with no clear D. With 2 bases removed from V and 4 bases from J, the gap between germline ends came to 8 bases. CDR3 length equals 14 residues. CDR1 LGHNA and CDR2 YSLEER come from the germline V gene. CDR3 protein: CASSQMVGNEKLFF. The CDR3 coding sequence is TGCGCCAGCAGCCAAATGGTTGGTAATGAAAAACTGTTTTTT.

The chain links TRBV6-1 to TRBJ1-5; D is undetermined. The CDR3 is 16 amino acids. Germline loops: CDR1 MNHNS, CDR2 SASEGT. Trimming took 3 bases from V and 0 from J, leaving 12 bases between them. The CDR3 reads CASSDSWADSNQPQHF. In nucleotides, the CDR3 is TGTGCCAGCAGTGATAGCTGGGCGGATAGCAATCAGCCCCAGCATTTT.

This clone is a singleton in its sample. The chain uses TRBV3-1 (or the pseudogene TRBV3-2) and TRBJ2-7, with 8 positions matching TRBD2. V lost 1 base, J lost 3 bases, and 2 bases stayed unmatched. The CDR3 runs 14 residues. Per the germline V gene, CDR1 is LGHDT and CDR2 is YNNKEL (reference sequence). CDR3 bases: TGTGCCAGCAGCCAAGGCGGGGGGCGCTACGAGCAGTACTTC. It specifies CASSQGGGRYEQYF.

The J gene is TRBJ1-5, the V gene TRBV5-1; D is unresolved. This CDR3 contains 15 residues. CDR1 is SGHRS, CDR2 YFSETQ, per germline. The V end lost 7 bases, the J end lost 0 bases, and 14 bases lay between the germline ends. In DNA, the CDR3 is TGCGCCAGCGGAAACTACGGAGATAGCAATCAGCCCCAGCATTTT. This codes for CASGNYGDSNQPQHF.

In its sample, this clone was seen a few times. The chain couples TRBV5-1 to TRBJ1-1; D is possibly TRBD1 (6 bases). This CDR3 spans 15 amino acids. Trimming removed 4 bases from V and 0 bases from J, with 13 bases in between. Germline V gives CDR1 SGHRS, CDR2 YFSETQ. The CDR3 loop reads CASSPRTEMNTEAFF. For the CDR3, the DNA is TGCGCCAGCAGCCCAAGGACAGAGATGAACACTGAAGCTTTCTTT.

This clone showed up just once. The chain joins TRBV27 to TRBJ2-7; no definite D call. The ends were cut back, 0 bases at V and 2 bases at J, with 14 bases in the middle. Germline V gene lookup returns CDR1 MNHEY and CDR2 SMNVEV (reference sequence). CDR3 size: 16 residues. As DNA, the CDR3 is TGTGCCAGCAGTTTATCGACGCTGGGCAGAGCCTACGAGCAGTACTTC. Its protein product is CASSLSTLGRAYEQYF.

CDR3 in DNA: TGCGCCAGCAGTGAGCCCATTTCCTACGAGCAGTACTTC. As protein: CASSEPISYEQYF. The chain uses TRBV10-2 and TRBJ2-7; no definite D call. Germline V gives CDR1 WSHSY, CDR2 SAAADI. The V gene lost 2 bases and the J gene lost 1 base, with 6 bases spanning the gap. The CDR3 has 13 residues.

This clone was seen more than once but under ten times. The V call is TRBV6-5, the J call TRBJ1-6, with TRBD1 matching over 8 bases. The CDR3 length is 16 residues. Per germline, CDR1 MNHEY and CDR2 SVGAGI. V gave up 3 bases and J gave up 6 bases; unmatched junction bases: 7. The CDR3 region is CASSYQGAHSNSPLHF. The CDR3 DNA follows: TGTGCCAGCAGTTATCAGGGGGCGCATTCTAATTCACCCCTCCACTTT.

The chain carries TRBV19 and TRBJ1-1, with TRBD1 matching over 7 bases. Germline V CDR1 and CDR2: LNHDA, SQIVND (reference sequence). V lost 4 bases, J lost 1 base, and 3 bases stayed unmatched. The CDR3 is made up of 14 amino acids. This CDR3 is CASSKGAWNTEAFF. CDR3 DNA: TGTGCCAGTAGTAAGGGGGCTTGGAACACTGAAGCTTTCTTT.

The chain uses TRBV5-1 and TRBJ2-7; 8 bases agree with TRBD2. The CDR3 has 13 residues. CDR1 SGHRS and CDR2 YFSETQ come from the germline V gene. V trimming: 2 bases; J trimming: 6 bases; junction bases outside the gene matches: 4. Here the CDR3 DNA reads TGCGCCAGCAGCTTAGCGGGAGCGGTCGAGCAGTACTTC. This encodes CASSLAGAVEQYF. The variable domain in full, completed from reference TRBV5-1 and TRBJ2-7, reads KAGVTQTPRYLIKTRGQQVTLSCSPISGHRSVSWYQQTPGQGLQFLFEYFSETQRNKGNFPGRFSGRQFSNSRSEMNVSTLELGDSALYLCASSLAGAVEQYFGPGTRLTVT.

The chain links TRBV19 to TRBJ2-6; no reliable D call. Germline loops: CDR1 LNHDA, CDR2 SQIVND (reference sequence). Trimming pared 1 base from V and 3 bases from J, leaving 4 bases between. This CDR3 comprises 14 residues. The CDR3 reads CASSIGGGANVLTF. The CDR3 DNA reads as TGTGCCAGTAGTATAGGGGGTGGGGCCAACGTCCTGACTTTC. The variable domain in full, completed from reference TRBV19 and TRBJ2-6, reads DGGITQSPKYLFRKEGQNVTLSCEQNLNHDAMYWYRQDPGQGLRLIYYSQIVNDFQKGDIAEGYSVSREKKESFPLTVTSAQKNPTAFYLCASSIGGGANVLTFGAGSRLTVL.

The genes are TRBV5-6 and TRBJ2-7, with no clear D. V lost 0 bases and J 4 bases, leaving 5 bases between the germline ends. The CDR3 is made up of 12 amino acids. Germline CDR1 reads SGHDT; CDR2 reads YYEEEE. The CDR3 nucleotides read TGTGCCAGCAGCTTGGGAGGTTACGAGCAGTACTTC. Its translation is CASSLGGYEQYF.

The chain carries TRBV30 and TRBJ2-3, with D maybe TRBD1 (6 bases). Trimming removed 0 bases from V and 6 bases from J, with 13 bases in between. The CDR3 is 14 residues long. The germline V gene has CDR1 GTSNPN and CDR2 SVGIG (reference sequence). CDR3 sequence reads: CAWSVGAKGDTQYF. The CDR3 DNA is TGTGCCTGGAGTGTGGGGGCCAAAGGGGATACGCAGTATTTT. The whole variable domain, filled in from reference TRBV30 and TRBJ2-3, reads SQTIHQWPATLVQPVGSPLSLECTVEGTSNPNLYWYRQAAGRGLQLLFYSVGIGQISSEVPQNLSASRPQDRQFILSSKKLLLSDSGFYLCAWSVGAKGDTQYFGPGTRLTVL.

The chain links TRBV18 to TRBJ2-2; tentative D call: TRBD1 (5 bases). Trimming cost V 3 bases and J 6 bases, with 11 bases left between them. The CDR3 has 14 residues. Germline CDR1 is KGHSH and CDR2 is LQKENI. CDR3 DNA sequence: TGTGCCAGCTCACCTACAGGTCGAGCCGGGGAGCTGTTTTTT. Protein product: CASSPTGRAGELFF.